The 8 T cell receptor beta chains reported below all come from one sample, sequenced in a study of blood T cell repertoires in COVID-19. The protocol was immunoSEQ multiplex PCR, while the TCRdb copy is restricted to in-frame clones and leaves out a portion. The table has around 250,000 clones, nearly 90% seen once; the top ten hold roughly 2%. The sequencing input was peripheral blood. The receptors stem from a woman in her sixties or seventies with COVID-19, enrolled during active disease.

This rearrangement joins TRBV7-2 to TRBJ2-2; D is undetermined. CDR3 size: 16 residues. CDR1 SGHTA and CDR2 FQGNSA come from the germline V gene. The ends were cut back, 0 bases at V and 4 bases at J, with 12 bases in the middle. CDR3 DNA sequence: TGTGCCAGCAGCTTAGCACCCTCGGGTGGCACCGGGGAGCTGTTTTTT. As protein: CASSLAPSGGTGELFF.

The V gene is TRBV2, the J gene TRBJ2-7; TRBD1 matches at 10 bases. Germline CDR1 SNHLY, CDR2 FYNNEI. CDR3 length: 15 amino acids. Trimming at V came to 2 bases and at J to 5 bases, leaving 6 bases not matched to a gene. CDR3: CASSEFRDRGHEQYF. The CDR3 DNA reads as TGTGCCAGCAGTGAATTCCGGGACAGGGGCCACGAGCAGTACTTC.

Here the CDR3 reads CASRVSTGSEAFF. The CDR3 DNA follows: TGTGCCAGCAGGGTATCGACAGGGTCTGAAGCTTTCTTT. This chain joins TRBV5-4 and TRBJ1-1; 7 bases fit TRBD1. Germline trimming cut 5 bases from V and 6 bases from J; bases unmatched to any gene: 7. The V gene's germline CDR1 is SGHNT and CDR2 YYREEE (reference sequence). This CDR3 contains 13 residues.

A few counts support this clone. CDR3 sequence (DNA): TGTGCCAGCTCACCACCCAGGGATTTGGGGCCCCTCCACTTT. This encodes CASSPPRDLGPLHF. The V and J genes are TRBV18 and TRBJ1-6, with D possibly matching TRBD1 (5 bases). The CDR3 covers 14 residues. CDR1 and CDR2 from the germline V gene are KGHSH and LQKENI. Between the trimmed V and J ends, which lost 0 bases and 13 bases, there was a span of 13 bases.

The V call is TRBV7-2, the J call TRBJ1-6; D may be TRBD1 (6 bases). Germline-derived CDR1 and CDR2 are SGHTA and FQGNSA. The CDR3 length is 13 residues. Trimming removed 2 bases at V and 12 bases at J, with 11 bases between. CDR3 sequence: CASSLNRAEPLHF. CDR3 DNA sequence: TGTGCCAGCAGCTTAAACAGGGCAGAACCCCTCCACTTT.

The CDR3 spells CASSSRTGDTEAFF. CDR3 coding DNA: TGTGCCAGCAGCTCACGCACAGGGGACACTGAAGCTTTCTTT. V and J are TRBV11-3 and TRBJ1-1; 7 nucleotides line up with TRBD1. The CDR3 extends over 14 amino acids. The V and J ends lost 4 bases and 3 bases, in that order; junction bases with no gene match: 5. The V gene's germline CDR1 is SGHNT and CDR2 YENEEA.

V gene TRBV9 combines with J gene TRBJ1-3; no reliable D call. CDR3 length equals 14 residues. V was clipped by 8 bases and J by 1 base, with 13 bases between them. The germline gives CDR1 SGDLS, CDR2 YYNGEE. The CDR3 spells CASNQGRSGNTIYF. CDR3 DNA: TGTGCCAGTAACCAAGGGAGGTCTGGAAACACCATATATTTT.

V and J are TRBV6-5 and TRBJ1-1; D gene uncertain. Germline V gene sequence: CDR1 MNHEY, CDR2 SVGAGI. Trimming took off 8 bases at V and 3 bases at J, with 7 bases between the two ends. The CDR3 spans 11 residues. The CDR3, as DNA: TGTGCCAGCTTTATCTACACTGAAGCTTTCTTT. The encoded protein is CASFIYTEAFF.